This TCR beta chain was recorded in a study of blood T cell repertoires in COVID-19. Turning to the study itself: Italy, Spain and the United States were the sources of the convalescent and acute COVID-19 samples. In each case, the material was cDNA or gDNA derived from T cells, B-cell-depleted T cells, or PBMCs.

This CDR3 region has 12 residues. Per germline, CDR1 SGHDT and CDR2 YYEEEE. The V end was cut by 0 bases, the J end by 6 bases, with 5 bases between. Per the study methods: From reference gene primer amplification, estimates of nucleated cell counts were derived. The protocol was immunoSEQ multiplex PCR, while the TCRdb copy is restricted to in-frame clones and leaves out a portion. That table is the source of V, J and clone size, and D and trimming were worked out from the DNA. The repertoire holds over 120,000 clones, with about 82% as singletons. The sample taken for sequencing was peripheral blood. The receptor's source is a woman of 80 years or more with active or convalescent COVID-19. The gene calls are TRBV5-6 and TRBJ2-3; no firm D call. CDR3 amino acids: CASSLAEDTQYF. The CDR3 DNA reads TGTGCCAGCAGCTTGGCCGAGGATACGCAGTATTTT.